Listed below are T cell receptor beta chains from one sample, sequenced in a study of vaccination and CD4 T cells after COVID-19. TCRdb fed the PCR reads into MiXCR, producing one record per CDR3 protein. Found here are roughly 16,000 distinct CDR3 sequences, more than 50% of them singletons; the top ten hold around a tenth. For these receptors, no antigen is known. The material sequenced was CD4+ T cells from blood, cultured in vitro. These TCRs come from a human donor who had recovered from COVID-19. Each CDR3 is given with its conserved first and last residue. Fields, in order: V gene, clone size, J gene, D gene, CDR3 DNA, CDR3 protein. The D gene is left open where the match is weak. Expanded clones get a size class; other rows say once, few or many, or leave the size out.

V: TRBV20-1; size: NA; J: TRBJ2-2; D: TRBD2; DNA: TGCAGTGCTAGAGATTTCGCTAGCGGGAGACTCTTTGACACCGGGGAGCTGTTTTTT; CDR3: CSARDFASGRLFDTGELFF
V: TRBV12-3/TRBV12-4; size: NA; J: TRBJ2-5; D: TRBD2; DNA: TGTGCCAGCAGCCTCCGGGGGGGCGGGGACCAAGGGACCCAGTACTTC; CDR3: CASSLRGGGDQGTQYF
V: TRBV20-1; size: NA; J: TRBJ1-1; D: NA; DNA: TGCAGTGCTAGAGGTGCCCCTTGGTGGGGCGCCGAAGCTTTCTTT; CDR3: CSARGAPWWGAEAFF
V: TRBV7-8; size: NA; J: TRBJ2-5; D: NA; DNA: TGTGCCAGCAGCTTTTTGCGTGGGACGTGGGAGACCCAGTACTTC; CDR3: CASSFLRGTWETQYF
V: TRBV24-1; size: NA; J: TRBJ2-1; D: TRBD2; DNA: TGTGCCACCAGTGATTGGCGGGGGAGAGGAGATGAGCAGTTCTTC; CDR3: CATSDWRGRGDEQFF
V: TRBV30; size: NA; J: TRBJ1-2; D: NA; DNA: TGTGCCTGGAGTGTTCCGGCAGGCGATGGCTACACCTTC; CDR3: CAWSVPAGDGYTF
V: TRBV20-1; size: NA; J: TRBJ1-1; D: TRBD1; DNA: TGCAGTGCTAGGTCGAACGGACAGGGTGGTGAAGCTTTCTTT; CDR3: CSARSNGQGGEAFF
V: TRBV7-3; size: NA; J: TRBJ1-1; D: NA; DNA: TGTGCCAGCAGCCAAAGACGGAACACTGAAGCTTTCTTT; CDR3: CASSQRRNTEAFF
V: TRBV4-3; size: NA; J: TRBJ2-2; D: NA; DNA: TGCGCCAGCAGCCAAGATCCCGCGTCATTCCGCGGGGAGCTGTTTTTT; CDR3: CASSQDPASFRGELFF
V: TRBV4-3; size: NA; J: TRBJ2-5; D: TRBD2; DNA: TGCGCCAGCAGCCAAGAATACGGACTAGCGGGTCGTCAAGAGACCCAGTACTTC; CDR3: CASSQEYGLAGRQETQYF
V: TRBV4-2; size: NA; J: TRBJ1-5; D: NA; DNA: TGTGCCAGCAGCCAAGTTCTAAGGCCAGGGGATCAGCCCCAGCATTTT; CDR3: CASSQVLRPGDQPQHF
V: TRBV20-1; size: NA; J: TRBJ1-1; D: NA; DNA: TGCAGTGCTAGTGGGGGGTTGGGGGACACTGAAGCTTTCTTT; CDR3: CSASGGLGDTEAFF
V: TRBV6-5; size: NA; J: TRBJ1-5; D: NA; DNA: TGTGCCAGCAGTTATGGCGATCAGCCCCAGCATTTT; CDR3: CASSYGDQPQHF
V: TRBV28; size: NA; J: TRBJ2-2; D: NA; DNA: TGTGCCAGCAGTTTAGGGACGGGGGAGCTGTTTTTT; CDR3: CASSLGTGELFF
V: TRBV21-1; size: NA; J: TRBJ1-1; D: NA; DNA: TGTGCCAGCAGCAAAGTCGGCAGGGGGCACCCTGAAGCTTTCTTT; CDR3: CASSKVGRGHPEAFF
V: TRBV3-1; size: NA; J: TRBJ2-3; D: TRBD2; DNA: TGTGCCAGCAGCCAAGATCTAGGTACTAGCGGGGGGCGGACGCAGTATTTT; CDR3: CASSQDLGTSGGRTQYF
V: TRBV7-2; size: medium-sized; J: TRBJ1-2; D: NA; DNA: TGTGCCAGCAGCGAAAAGCTTGGGGGCAGGGTGCATGGCTACACCTTC; CDR3: CASSEKLGGRVHGYTF
V: TRBV7-2; size: NA; J: TRBJ2-3; D: TRBD2; DNA: TGTGCCAGCAGCTTTAGCGGGCCCACAGATACGCAGTATTTT; CDR3: CASSFSGPTDTQYF
V: TRBV6-1; size: few; J: TRBJ1-3; D: NA; DNA: TGTGCCAGCAGCGGCGGGGTCTCCGGAAACACCATATATTTT; CDR3: CASSGGVSGNTIYF
V: TRBV24-1; size: few; J: TRBJ2-3; D: TRBD1; DNA: TGTGCCACCAGTGATTTAGGGACAGGGGAGTGGACGGGAGAGGTAGATACGCAGTATTTT; CDR3: CATSDLGTGEWTGEVDTQYF
V: TRBV19; size: NA; J: TRBJ2-2; D: NA; DNA: TGTGCCAGTAAGCGGCAGCCGAACACCGGGGAGCTGTTTTTT; CDR3: CASKRQPNTGELFF
V: TRBV12-3/TRBV12-4; size: NA; J: TRBJ1-5; D: NA; DNA: TGTGCCAGCAGTTCGCGCTGGTTCGAGGCGGACGCGACATCTCAGCCCCAGCATTTT; CDR3: CASSSRWFEADATSQPQHF
V: TRBV24-1; size: NA; J: TRBJ2-5; D: TRBD1; DNA: TGTGCCACCAGTGAACCGGACAGGGTAGAGACCCAGTACTTC; CDR3: CATSEPDRVETQYF
V: TRBV20-1; size: large; J: TRBJ1-6; D: TRBD1; DNA: TGCAGTGCTTCGGGACAGGGGGCTTCATCCCTCCACTTT; CDR3: CSASGQGASSLHF
V: TRBV2; size: NA; J: TRBJ1-1; D: NA; DNA: TGTGCCAGCAGTGAACTCATGGGGGCAGCTTTCTTT; CDR3: CASSELMGAAFF
V: TRBV19; size: NA; J: TRBJ1-6; D: NA; DNA: TGTGCCAGTAGCGACAGTCATAATTCACCCCTCCACTTT; CDR3: CASSDSHNSPLHF
V: TRBV20-1; size: NA; J: TRBJ2-3; D: NA; DNA: TGCAGTGCTCACCCCCCGGGGCCGGATACGCAGTATTTT; CDR3: CSAHPPGPDTQYF
V: TRBV27; size: few; J: TRBJ1-5; D: NA; DNA: TGTGCCAGCAGTCCACGGATTACACTGCAGCCCCAGCATTTT; CDR3: CASSPRITLQPQHF
V: TRBV20-1; size: NA; J: TRBJ1-2; D: NA; DNA: TGCAGTGCTAGACCCGGGCCTAACTATGGCTACACCTTC; CDR3: CSARPGPNYGYTF
V: TRBV7-6; size: NA; J: TRBJ2-7; D: TRBD2; DNA: TGTGCCAGCAGCTTAAGGGGGCGCTCTAGCGGGGACTCCTACGAGCAGTACTTC; CDR3: CASSLRGRSSGDSYEQYF
V: TRBV11-1; size: NA; J: TRBJ1-1; D: NA; DNA: TGTGCCAGCACGGGGGGGTTTGAAGCTTTCTTT; CDR3: CASTGGFEAFF
V: TRBV20-1; size: NA; J: TRBJ2-2; D: TRBD2; DNA: TGCAGTGCTAGGTTGTGGGAGGGCGGGGAGCTGTTTTTT; CDR3: CSARLWEGGELFF
V: TRBV7-6; size: NA; J: TRBJ2-3; D: TRBD1; DNA: TGTGCCAGCAGCTTACGAGCGACAGGGGACGGGACAGATACGCAGTATTTT; CDR3: CASSLRATGDGTDTQYF
V: TRBV7-9; size: NA; J: TRBJ2-5; D: NA; DNA: TGTGCCAGCAGCCGGGTGGTGTCCTGGCCGCAGCAAGAGACCCAGTACTTC; CDR3: CASSRVVSWPQQETQYF
V: TRBV4-3; size: NA; J: TRBJ2-7; D: TRBD1; DNA: TGCGCCAGCAGCCAGGCTTGGACAGGGGGCTTCCGCGAGCAGTACTTC; CDR3: CASSQAWTGGFREQYF
V: TRBV19; size: NA; J: TRBJ2-3; D: NA; DNA: TGTGCCAGTAGTACCGCAGATACGCAGTATTTT; CDR3: CASSTADTQYF
V: TRBV6-1; size: NA; J: TRBJ1-2; D: TRBD1; DNA: TGTGCCAGCAGTCTTCACAGGGGGCAGGGTAACTATGGCTACACCTTC; CDR3: CASSLHRGQGNYGYTF
V: TRBV9; size: NA; J: TRBJ2-5; D: TRBD2; DNA: TGTGCCAGCACCTCGGGACTAGCGGGAGGGGAAGAGACCCAGTACTTC; CDR3: CASTSGLAGGEETQYF
V: TRBV7-2; size: NA; J: TRBJ1-2; D: NA; DNA: TGTGCCAGCAGCTTATCCCCGGGCCCCTATGGCTACACCTTC; CDR3: CASSLSPGPYGYTF
V: TRBV11-3; size: medium-sized; J: TRBJ1-1; D: TRBD1; DNA: TGTGCCAGCAGCTTAACACAGGGGAGAGGGACTGAAGCTTTCTTT; CDR3: CASSLTQGRGTEAFF
V: TRBV18; size: NA; J: TRBJ1-2; D: TRBD1; DNA: TGTGCCAGCTCACCTCGACAGGGGGCGACGAAGGGCTACACCTTC; CDR3: CASSPRQGATKGYTF
V: TRBV2; size: NA; J: TRBJ2-5; D: NA; DNA: TGTGCCAGCAGTAAACTAACAGGGACCGTGGAGACCCAGTACTTC; CDR3: CASSKLTGTVETQYF
V: TRBV6-5; size: NA; J: TRBJ1-6; D: NA; DNA: TGTGCCAGCAGTTACTCGGCGGGGAATAATTCACCCCTCCACTTT; CDR3: CASSYSAGNNSPLHF
V: TRBV2; size: NA; J: TRBJ2-7; D: TRBD2; DNA: TGTGCCACCAGAGGACTAGCGGGCACCTACGAGCAGTACTTC; CDR3: CATRGLAGTYEQYF
V: TRBV7-9; size: NA; J: TRBJ1-4; D: NA; DNA: TGTGCCAGCAGCCAGGGAACAGTGAATGAAAAACTGTTTTTT; CDR3: CASSQGTVNEKLFF
V: TRBV27; size: few; J: TRBJ1-1; D: NA; DNA: TGTGCCAGCAGTTTCCATTTAGGTGAAGCTTTCTTT; CDR3: CASSFHLGEAFF
V: TRBV6-1; size: once; J: TRBJ1-5; D: TRBD1; DNA: TGTGCCAGCAGGCTTACAGGGGGTAGCAATCAGCCCCAGCATTTT; CDR3: CASRLTGGSNQPQHF
V: TRBV7-2; size: NA; J: TRBJ2-3; D: NA; DNA: TGTGCCAGCAGCTTCGCTTTTGCGGATACGCAGTATTTT; CDR3: CASSFAFADTQYF
V: TRBV6-5; size: NA; J: TRBJ2-7; D: NA; DNA: TGTGCCAGCAGTTACTTCAGTTTGGTACGGCCGGTTTATACCGAGCAGTACTTC; CDR3: CASSYFSLVRPVYTEQYF
V: TRBV20-1; size: NA; J: TRBJ1-1; D: TRBD1; DNA: TGCAGTGCTATGAGACAGGGGGCCGGGACTGAAGCTTTCTTT; CDR3: CSAMRQGAGTEAFF
V: TRBV7-8; size: NA; J: TRBJ2-3; D: NA; DNA: TGTGCCAGCAGCCGAGGGGGGTCGGCAGATACGCAGTATTTT; CDR3: CASSRGGSADTQYF
V: TRBV2; size: NA; J: TRBJ2-3; D: TRBD2; DNA: TGTGCCAGCAGGGCCGGGACTAGCGACACAGATACGCAGTATTTT; CDR3: CASRAGTSDTDTQYF
V: TRBV10-3; size: few; J: TRBJ2-7; D: NA; DNA: TGTGCCATCAGTGAGGGTCCAGGCATCTACGAGCAGTACTTC; CDR3: CAISEGPGIYEQYF
V: TRBV6-4; size: once; J: TRBJ2-1; D: NA; DNA: TGTGCCAGCAGTGACTCTACCTTTAGCTCCTACAATGAGCAGTTCTTC; CDR3: CASSDSTFSSYNEQFF
V: TRBV7-6; size: NA; J: TRBJ2-1; D: NA; DNA: TGTGCCAGCAGCTTAGTGGTGGGGCAAAAGAATGAGCAGTTCTTC; CDR3: CASSLVVGQKNEQFF
V: TRBV7-3; size: NA; J: TRBJ1-1; D: NA; DNA: TGTGCCAGCCGTCCTGCCGGGGACCGCGGCACTGAAGCTTTCTTT; CDR3: CASRPAGDRGTEAFF
V: TRBV6-2/TRBV6-3; size: few; J: TRBJ2-3; D: NA; DNA: TGTGCCAGCAGTTACGTACAGAGCACAGATACGCAGTATTTT; CDR3: CASSYVQSTDTQYF